The clone carrying this T cell receptor (beta chain) was detected only a few times. What it recognizes is unknown. The sample originates from a study of cytomegalovirus exposure and HLA in healthy donors. General study findings and limits: Specific recognition of CMV antigens was confirmed in vitro for a few chains (all CMV-associated). A list of 150 or so TCR beta chains associated with cytomegalovirus was given.

Primers included in the PCR were 60 Vbeta and 13 Jbeta primers. Measured with immunoSEQ multiplex PCR; TCRdb has only the in-frame clones, and not every one. The sample includes roughly 100,000 clones, about four fifths seen only once; the top ten take roughly 3.8%. The sample consisted of PBMCs. The receptor was derived from a female donor in good health and CMV-seropositive.

CDR3 loop: CASSKVDNSREAFF. CDR3 nucleotide sequence: TGTGCCAGCAGCAAAGTGGACAACTCCCGTGAAGCTTTCTTT. The chain carries TRBV21-1 and TRBJ1-1; the table's D call of TRBD1 was not tested on the DNA. TRBV21-1 constitutes a pseudogene. This CDR3 has 14 amino acids.